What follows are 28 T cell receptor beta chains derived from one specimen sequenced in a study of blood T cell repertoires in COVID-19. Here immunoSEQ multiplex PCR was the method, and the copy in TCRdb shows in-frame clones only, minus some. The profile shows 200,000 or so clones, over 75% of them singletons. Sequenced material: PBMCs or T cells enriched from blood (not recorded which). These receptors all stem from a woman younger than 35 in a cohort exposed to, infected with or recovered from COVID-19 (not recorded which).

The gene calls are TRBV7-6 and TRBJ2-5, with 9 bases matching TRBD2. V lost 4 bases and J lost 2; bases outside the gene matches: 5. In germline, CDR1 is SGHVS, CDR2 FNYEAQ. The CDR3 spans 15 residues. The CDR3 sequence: CASSSSSGTQETQYF. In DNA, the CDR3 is TGTGCCAGCAGCTCCTCTAGCGGGACACAAGAGACCCAGTACTTC.

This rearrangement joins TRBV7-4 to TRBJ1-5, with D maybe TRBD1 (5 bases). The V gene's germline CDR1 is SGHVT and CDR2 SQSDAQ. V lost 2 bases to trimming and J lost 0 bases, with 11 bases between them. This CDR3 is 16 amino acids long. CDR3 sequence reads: CASSLIPGLSNQPQHF. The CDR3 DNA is TGTGCCAGCAGCTTAATCCCAGGGCTTAGCAATCAGCCCCAGCATTTT.

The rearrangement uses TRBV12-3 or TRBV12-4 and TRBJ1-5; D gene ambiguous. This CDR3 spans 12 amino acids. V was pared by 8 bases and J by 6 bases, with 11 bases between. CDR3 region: CASAGDFQPQHF. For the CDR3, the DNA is TGTGCCAGCGCCGGGGATTTTCAGCCCCAGCATTTT.

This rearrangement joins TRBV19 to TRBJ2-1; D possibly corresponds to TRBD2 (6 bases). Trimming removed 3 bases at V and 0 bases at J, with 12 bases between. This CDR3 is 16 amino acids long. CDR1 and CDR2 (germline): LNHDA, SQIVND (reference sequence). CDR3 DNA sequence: TGTGCCAGTAGTATGGCGAGGGGAGGCTCCTACAATGAGCAGTTCTTC. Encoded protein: CASSMARGGSYNEQFF.

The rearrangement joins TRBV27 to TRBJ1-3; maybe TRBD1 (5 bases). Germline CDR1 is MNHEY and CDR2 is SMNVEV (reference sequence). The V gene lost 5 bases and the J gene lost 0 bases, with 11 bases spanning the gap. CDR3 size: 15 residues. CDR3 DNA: TGTGCCAGCAGTCCTGACGGGGGCTCTGGAAACACCATATATTTT. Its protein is CASSPDGGSGNTIYF.

Written as DNA, the CDR3 is TGTGCCAGCAGCGTAGGACTAGCGGGGGGAACAGATACGCAGTATTTT. It is translated as CASSVGLAGGTDTQYF. V is TRBV9 and J is TRBJ2-3, with 13 bases matching TRBD2. V was pared by 0 bases and J by 3 bases, with 1 base of the junction left unmatched. The CDR3 extends over 16 amino acids. Germline loops: CDR1 SGDLS, CDR2 YYNGEE.

CDR3 sequence: CASSIDRAYGYTF. CDR3 nucleotide sequence: TGTGCCAGCAGCATAGACAGGGCCTATGGCTACACCTTC. The chain employs TRBV7-8 and TRBJ1-2; 7 bases agree with TRBD1. CDR3 length equals 13 residues. Germline trimming cut 5 bases from V and 4 bases from J; bases unmatched to any gene: 4. Germline CDR1 and CDR2: SGHVS and FQNEAQ.

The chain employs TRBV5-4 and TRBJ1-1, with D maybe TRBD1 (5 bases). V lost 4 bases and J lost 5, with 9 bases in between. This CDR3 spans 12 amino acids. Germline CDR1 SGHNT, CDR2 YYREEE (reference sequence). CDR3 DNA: TGTGCCAGCAGCGAATACAGGACTGAAGCTTTCTTT. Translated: CASSEYRTEAFF. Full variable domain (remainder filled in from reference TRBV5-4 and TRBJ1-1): ETGVTQSPTHLIKTRGQQVTLRCSSQSGHNTVSWYQQALGQGPQFIFQYYREEENGRGNFPPRFSGLQFPNYSSELNVNALELDDSALYLCASSEYRTEAFFGQGTRLTVV.

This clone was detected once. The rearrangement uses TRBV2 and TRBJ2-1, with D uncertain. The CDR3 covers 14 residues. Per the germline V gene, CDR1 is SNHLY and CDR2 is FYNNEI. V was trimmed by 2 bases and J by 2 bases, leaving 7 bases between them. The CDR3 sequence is CASSELDTYNEQFF. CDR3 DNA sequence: TGTGCCAGCAGTGAACTTGACACCTACAATGAGCAGTTCTTC.

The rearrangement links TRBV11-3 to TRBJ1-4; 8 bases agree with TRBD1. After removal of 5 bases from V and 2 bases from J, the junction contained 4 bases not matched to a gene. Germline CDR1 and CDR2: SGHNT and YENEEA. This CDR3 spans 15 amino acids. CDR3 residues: CASSQTGGTNEKLFF. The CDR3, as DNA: TGTGCCAGCAGCCAAACAGGGGGGACTAATGAAAAACTGTTTTTT.

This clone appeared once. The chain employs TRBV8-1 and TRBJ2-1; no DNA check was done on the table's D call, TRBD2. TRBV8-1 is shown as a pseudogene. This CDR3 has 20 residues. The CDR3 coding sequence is TGTGGCAGTGCATCCGCAGCCCTGCCTACTCCCGCTAGTCCATACAATGAGCAGTTCTTC. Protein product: CGSASAALPTPASPYNEQFF.

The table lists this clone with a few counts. This CDR3 is CASSQDPGTGKNEQFF. CDR3 coding DNA: TGTGCCAGCAGCCAAGATCCAGGGACAGGTAAAAATGAGCAGTTCTTC. The chain employs TRBV14 and TRBJ2-1, with 8 bases identical to TRBD1. There are 16 residues in the CDR3. The junction had 8 bases not matched to a gene; V was cut back by 0 bases and J by 7 bases. Per the germline V gene, CDR1 is SGHDN and CDR2 is FVKESK.

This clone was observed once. CDR3 coding DNA: TGTGCCAGCAGTCCGGGACAGGGTTCGGATCAGCCCCAGCATTTT. Translation: CASSPGQGSDQPQHF. The rearrangement links TRBV28 to TRBJ1-5; 9 bases map to TRBD1. CDR3 size: 15 residues. Germline loops: CDR1 MDHEN, CDR2 SYDVKM. With V trimmed by 5 bases and J by 5 bases, 7 bases remained unmatched.

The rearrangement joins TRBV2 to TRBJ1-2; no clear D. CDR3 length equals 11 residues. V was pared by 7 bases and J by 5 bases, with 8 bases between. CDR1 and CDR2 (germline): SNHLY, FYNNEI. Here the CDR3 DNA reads TGTGCCAGCACAGCCGGGTATGGCTACACCTTC. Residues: CASTAGYGYTF.

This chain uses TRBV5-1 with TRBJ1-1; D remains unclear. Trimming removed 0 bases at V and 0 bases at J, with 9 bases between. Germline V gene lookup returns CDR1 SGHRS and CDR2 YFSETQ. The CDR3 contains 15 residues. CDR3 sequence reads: CASSLDSHMNTEAFF. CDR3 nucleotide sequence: TGCGCCAGCAGCTTGGACAGTCACATGAACACTGAAGCTTTCTTT. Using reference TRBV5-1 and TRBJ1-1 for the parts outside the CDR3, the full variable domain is KAGVTQTPRYLIKTRGQQVTLSCSPISGHRSVSWYQQTPGQGLQFLFEYFSETQRNKGNFPGRFSGRQFSNSRSEMNVSTLELGDSALYLCASSLDSHMNTEAFFGQGTRLTVV.

The CDR3 DNA reads as TGTGCCAGTAGTATAACAGGGATATATGGCTACACCTTC. Translated, it gives CASSITGIYGYTF. V gene TRBV19 combines with J gene TRBJ1-2; perhaps TRBD1 as D (6 bases). Per the germline V gene, CDR1 is LNHDA and CDR2 is SQIVND (reference sequence). V was clipped by 2 bases and J by 5 bases, with 9 bases between them. CDR3 size: 13 residues.

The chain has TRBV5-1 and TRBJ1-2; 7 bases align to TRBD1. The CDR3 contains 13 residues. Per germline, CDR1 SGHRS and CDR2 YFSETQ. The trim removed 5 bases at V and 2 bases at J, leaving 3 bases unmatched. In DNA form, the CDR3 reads TGCGCCAGCAGTGACAGGGCGAACTATGGCTACACCTTC. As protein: CASSDRANYGYTF.

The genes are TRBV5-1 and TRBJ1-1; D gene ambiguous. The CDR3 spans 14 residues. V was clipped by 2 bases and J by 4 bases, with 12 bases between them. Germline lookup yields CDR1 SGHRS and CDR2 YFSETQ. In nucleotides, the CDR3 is TGCGCCAGCAGCTTAGACACTTCGGCCACTGAAGCTTTCTTT. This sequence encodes CASSLDTSATEAFF.

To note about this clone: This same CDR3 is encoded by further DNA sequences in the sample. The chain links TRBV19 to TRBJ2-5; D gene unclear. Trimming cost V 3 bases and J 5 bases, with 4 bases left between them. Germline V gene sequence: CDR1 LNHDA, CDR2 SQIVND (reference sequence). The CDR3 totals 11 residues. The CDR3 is CASSIQETQYF. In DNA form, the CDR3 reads TGTGCCAGTAGTATCCAGGAGACCCAGTACTTC.

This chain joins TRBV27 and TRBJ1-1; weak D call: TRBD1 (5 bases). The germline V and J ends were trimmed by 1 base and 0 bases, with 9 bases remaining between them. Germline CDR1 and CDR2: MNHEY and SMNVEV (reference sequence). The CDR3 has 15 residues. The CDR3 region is CASSLWGSMNTEAFF. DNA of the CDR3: TGTGCCAGCAGTTTATGGGGCTCCATGAACACTGAAGCTTTCTTT.

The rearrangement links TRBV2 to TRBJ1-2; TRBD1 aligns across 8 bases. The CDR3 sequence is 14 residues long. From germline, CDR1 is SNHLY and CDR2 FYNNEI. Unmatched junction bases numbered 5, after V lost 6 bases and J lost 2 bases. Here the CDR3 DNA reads TGTGCCAGCAGCCAGGGGGCCGTAAACTATGGCTACACCTTC. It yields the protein CASSQGAVNYGYTF.

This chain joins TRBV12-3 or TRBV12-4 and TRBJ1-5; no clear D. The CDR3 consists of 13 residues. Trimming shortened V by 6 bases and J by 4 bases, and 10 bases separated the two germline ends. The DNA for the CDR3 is TGTGCCAGCAGCCTAGGAAGTAATCAGCCCCAGCATTTT. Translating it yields CASSLGSNQPQHF.

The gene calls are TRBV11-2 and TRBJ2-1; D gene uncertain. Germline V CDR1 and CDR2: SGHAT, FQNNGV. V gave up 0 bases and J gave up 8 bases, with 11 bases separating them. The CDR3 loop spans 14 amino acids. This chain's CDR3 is CASSLDRGTHEQFF. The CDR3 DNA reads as TGTGCCAGCAGCTTAGATCGAGGCACCCATGAGCAGTTCTTC.

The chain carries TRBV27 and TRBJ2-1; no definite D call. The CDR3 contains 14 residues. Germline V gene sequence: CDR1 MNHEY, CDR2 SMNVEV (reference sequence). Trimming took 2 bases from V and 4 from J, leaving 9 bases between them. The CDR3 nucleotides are TGTGCCAGCAGTTTACCTAGTCCGTACAATGAGCAGTTCTTC. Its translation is CASSLPSPYNEQFF.

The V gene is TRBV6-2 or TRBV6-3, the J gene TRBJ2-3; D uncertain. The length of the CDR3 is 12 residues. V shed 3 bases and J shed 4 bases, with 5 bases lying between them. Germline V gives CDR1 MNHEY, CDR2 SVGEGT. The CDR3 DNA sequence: TGTGCCAGCAGTTATTATCCAGATACGCAGTATTTT. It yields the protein CASSYYPDTQYF.

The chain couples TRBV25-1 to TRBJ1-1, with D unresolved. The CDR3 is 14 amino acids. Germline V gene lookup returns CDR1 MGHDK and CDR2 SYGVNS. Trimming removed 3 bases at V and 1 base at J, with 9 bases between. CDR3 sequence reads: CASSDGFTNTEAFF. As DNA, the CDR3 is TGTGCCAGCAGTGACGGGTTTACGAACACTGAAGCTTTCTTT.

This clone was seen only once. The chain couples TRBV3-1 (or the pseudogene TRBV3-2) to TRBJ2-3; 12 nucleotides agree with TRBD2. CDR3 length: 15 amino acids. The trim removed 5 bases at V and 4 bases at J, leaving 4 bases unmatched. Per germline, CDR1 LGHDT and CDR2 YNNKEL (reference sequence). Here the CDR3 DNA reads TGTGCCAGCAGCACCGGACTAGCGGGACCAGATACGCAGTATTTT. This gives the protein CASSTGLAGPDTQYF.

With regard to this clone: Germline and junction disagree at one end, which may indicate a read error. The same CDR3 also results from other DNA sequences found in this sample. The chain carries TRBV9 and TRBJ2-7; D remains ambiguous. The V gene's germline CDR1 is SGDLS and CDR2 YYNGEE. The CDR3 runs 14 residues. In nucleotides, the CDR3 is TGTGCCAGCAGCGTAGGGGCAGGCCCCTATGAGCAGTACTTC. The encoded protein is CASSVGAGPYEQYF.